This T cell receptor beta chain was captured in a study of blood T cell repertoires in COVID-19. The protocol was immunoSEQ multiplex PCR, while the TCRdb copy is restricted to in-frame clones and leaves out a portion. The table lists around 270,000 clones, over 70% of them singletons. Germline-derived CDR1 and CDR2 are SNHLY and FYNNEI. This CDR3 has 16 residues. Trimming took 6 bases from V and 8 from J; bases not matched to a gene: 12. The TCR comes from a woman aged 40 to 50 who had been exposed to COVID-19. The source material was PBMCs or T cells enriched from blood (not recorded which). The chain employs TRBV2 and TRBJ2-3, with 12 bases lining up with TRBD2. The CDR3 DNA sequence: TGTGCCAGCAGGGGTAGGACTAGCGGGAAGTTAGGTACGCAGTATTTT. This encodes CASRGRTSGKLGTQYF.